These 5 T cell receptor beta chains came from one sample sequenced in a study of shared clonotypes between healthy human individuals. Method: immunoSEQ multiplex PCR; TCRdb's copy keeps in-frame clones and lacks some. The sample includes roughly 2.5 million clones, around 94% of them seen just once. Sequenced material: naive CD4+ T cells sorted from blood. The subset denotes: CD45RA+ positively selected. The receptors stem from a man aged 18 to 35 in good health.

In nucleotides, the CDR3 is TGTGCCTGGCAGGAACAAGCTGGCGGACTGTTTTTT. Translating gives CAWQEQAGGLFF. The V call is TRBV30, the J call TRBJ1-4, with unresolved D. This CDR3 spans 12 amino acids. Trimming removed 5 bases at V and 13 bases at J, with 17 bases between. Per germline, CDR1 GTSNPN and CDR2 SVGIG (reference sequence).

The rearrangement uses TRBV2 and TRBJ2-6; TRBD1 might be the D (5 bases). Germline values: CDR1 SNHLY, CDR2 FYNNEI. V was clipped by 5 bases and J by 0 bases, with 8 bases between them. This CDR3 is 15 amino acids long. The DNA of the CDR3 is TGTGCCAGCAGTCAACAGGTCTCTGGGGCCAACGTCCTGACTTTC. It specifies CASSQQVSGANVLTF.

The rearrangement joins TRBV11-2 to TRBJ1-1, with 8 bases matching TRBD1. J lost 4 bases, V lost 5 bases, and 9 bases had no gene match. Looked up from germline, CDR1 is SGHAT and CDR2 is FQNNGV. The CDR3 spans 15 residues. The CDR3 nucleotides are TGTGCCAGCAGCGGAGCAAGGACAGGGTCCACTGAAGCTTTCTTT. Its protein product is CASSGARTGSTEAFF. The complete variable domain, with remaining parts taken from reference TRBV11-2 and TRBJ1-1, reads EAGVAQSPRYKIIEKRQSVAFWCNPISGHATLYWYQQILGQGPKLLIQFQNNGVVDDSQLPKDRFSAERLKGVDSTLKIQPAKLEDSAVYLCASSGARTGSTEAFFGQGTRLTVV.

This chain joins TRBV18 and TRBJ2-5; D is unclear. The CDR3 is made up of 13 amino acids. V lost 5 bases and J lost 1, with 8 bases in between. CDR1 and CDR2 from the germline V gene are KGHSH and LQKENI. The CDR3 DNA sequence: TGTGCCAGCTCAGCAGACATCCAAGAGACCCAGTACTTC. Protein: CASSADIQETQYF.

This chain joins TRBV6-1 and TRBJ2-7, with D possibly being TRBD1 (5 bases). Germline V gene data show CDR1 as MNHNS and CDR2 as SASEGT. V shed 10 bases and J shed 2 bases, with 18 bases lying between them. This CDR3 is 14 amino acids long. CDR3 nucleotides: TGTGCCAACAGCCCACAGGTGGGCCCCTACGAGCAGTACTTC. Its protein is CANSPQVGPYEQYF.